Below are 16 T cell receptor beta chains sequenced from a single sample in a study of blood T cells in healthy people across ages. For the second PCR, which ran for about 7 to 11 cycles, a sample-barcoded 5' primer and a J-beta primer mix were used. TCRdb passed the 5' RACE reads through MiXCR, listing each CDR3 protein once. Found here are 850,000 to 950,000 distinct CDR3 sequences, around 30% of them singletons; the top ten hold 17%. Material for sequencing was blood. These receptors all stem from a woman of 80 years or more in good health.

In regard to this clonotype: This may be a read error: a much more frequent sequence differs by one nucleotide. The chain has TRBV19 and TRBJ2-1; D is unresolved. V was shortened by 9 bases and J by 9 bases, with 18 bases between the two germline ends. The CDR3 is made up of 13 amino acids. Looked up from germline, CDR1 is LNHDA and CDR2 is SQIVND (reference sequence). CDR3 residues: CARIPNAGSEQFF. The DNA of the CDR3 is TGTGCCAGGATACCCAATGCTGGTAGTGAGCAGTTCTTC.

The CDR3 DNA reads TGTGCCAGCAGCTTAAGTCTCTCGGGCAATGAGCAGTTCTTC. Amino acid sequence: CASSLSLSGNEQFF. The gene calls are TRBV7-9 and TRBJ2-1; no definite D call. V lost 2 bases and J 6 bases, leaving 11 bases between the germline ends. Per the germline V gene, CDR1 is SEHNR and CDR2 is FQNEAQ (reference sequence). The CDR3 contains 14 residues. Supplemented by reference TRBV7-9 and TRBJ2-1, the full variable domain reads DTGVSQNPRHKITKRGQNVTFRCDPISEHNRLYWYRQTLGQGPEFLTYFQNEAQLEKSRLLSDRFSAERPKGSFSTLEIQRTEQGDSAMYLCASSLSLSGNEQFFGPGTRLTVL.

V is TRBV20-1 and J is TRBJ1-5, with TRBD1 matching 8 bases. The CDR3 spans 14 residues. CDR1 DFQATT and CDR2 SNEGSKA come from the germline V gene (reference sequence). V dropped 6 bases and J dropped 5; count of bases not matched to a gene: 9. The CDR3: CSASGQGGDQPQHF. As DNA, the CDR3 is TGCAGTGCATCAGGACAGGGAGGGGATCAGCCCCAGCATTTT.

Ten or more counts support this clonotype. V and J are TRBV9 and TRBJ2-5; D is possibly TRBD2 (6 bases). Germline V CDR1 and CDR2: SGDLS, YYNGEE. V shed 6 bases and J shed 5 bases, with 20 bases lying between them. This CDR3 spans 15 amino acids. CDR3 nucleotide sequence: TGTGCCAGCACCCCAGTCGTAGGTGGGAGGGAGACCCAGTACTTC. As protein: CASTPVVGGRETQYF.

V is TRBV7-2 and J is TRBJ1-5; no firm D call. Deletions cut 5 bases from V and 11 bases from J, with 19 bases between. CDR1 SGHTA and CDR2 FQGNSA come from the germline V gene. This CDR3 comprises 14 residues. For the CDR3, the DNA is TGTGCCAGCAGCCCAGACCACGGATCGGACTCCCAGCATTTT. Translation gives CASSPDHGSDSQHF. The variable domain in full, completed from reference TRBV7-2 and TRBJ1-5, reads GAGVSQSPSNKVTEKGKDVELRCDPISGHTALYWYRQSLGQGLEFLIYFQGNSAPDKSGLPSDRFSAERTGGSVSTLTIQRTQQEDSAVYLCASSPDHGSDSQHFGDGTRLSIL.

Of note for this clonotype: Being one base from a much bigger clone, this may be a read error. CDR3 sequence reads: CASGLGRGSSYNEQFF. Written as DNA, the CDR3 is TGCGCCAGCGGCTTGGGGAGGGGGAGCTCCTACAATGAGCAGTTCTTC. The chain has TRBV5-1 and TRBJ2-1; possibly TRBD2 for D (7 bases). The CDR3 has 16 amino acids. The germline V gene has CDR1 SGHRS and CDR2 YFSETQ.

V and J are TRBV7-9 and TRBJ1-6, with D unclear. Germline V CDR1 and CDR2: SEHNR, FQNEAQ (reference sequence). The CDR3 length is 13 residues. Trimming cost V 3 bases and J 4 bases, with 4 bases left between them. The CDR3 loop is CASSLEYNSPLHF. As DNA, the CDR3 is TGTGCCAGCAGCTTGGAATATAATTCACCCCTCCACTTT.

The chain combines TRBV21-1 with TRBJ2-7; the listed D gene, TRBD2, was not tested against the DNA. Gene TRBJ2-5 matches the end of the DNA better, so the J call may be wrong. TRBV21-1 is a documented pseudogene. The CDR3 is made up of 20 amino acids. This CDR3 is CASSTRLRTSGGAVQKTQYF. In DNA, the CDR3 is TGTGCCAGCAGCACCCGTCTCCGGACTAGCGGGGGGGCAGTCCAAAAGACCCAGTACTTC.

This chain connects TRBV5-5 to TRBJ2-5, with 8 bases fitting TRBD1. This CDR3 comprises 16 residues. Germline lookup yields CDR1 SGHKS and CDR2 YYEKEE (reference sequence). Written as DNA, the CDR3 is TGTGTCGGCAGCCCTGGACAGGGCGGGCGGTTAGAGACCCAGTACTTC. The encoded protein is CVGSPGQGGRLETQYF.

The chain has TRBV7-9 and TRBJ2-2; 9 bases line up with TRBD1. The CDR3 extends over 18 amino acids. V trimming: 4 bases; J trimming: 3 bases; junction bases outside the gene matches: 12. Germline values: CDR1 SEHNR, CDR2 FQNEAQ (reference sequence). The CDR3 DNA reads TGTGCCAGCAGCTCCCAGGAATTCGGGACAGGGCACACCGGGGAGCTGTTTTTT. Translation gives CASSSQEFGTGHTGELFF.

This clonotype was counted at least ten times. In DNA, the CDR3 is TGTGCCAGCAGTCCCCGGACTAGCGGGGGAGTCGGTGAGCAGTTCTTC. Its protein product is CASSPRTSGGVGEQFF. This chain uses TRBV12-3 or TRBV12-4 with TRBJ2-1, with TRBD2 matching 13 bases. This CDR3 has 16 residues. Trimming at V came to 5 bases and at J to 9 bases, leaving 10 bases not matched to a gene.

The chain couples TRBV28 to TRBJ2-5; 9 bases are shared with TRBD2. CDR3 length equals 15 residues. J was trimmed by 4 bases and V by 3 bases; bases with no gene match: 6. Germline lookup yields CDR1 MDHEN and CDR2 SYDVKM. In nucleotides, the CDR3 is TGTGCCAGCAGTTTCGCGGGGGGGCCCGGAGAGACCCAGTACTTC. Its translation is CASSFAGGPGETQYF.

The genes are TRBV7-2 and TRBJ2-1, with D possibly matching TRBD1 (6 bases). The last part of the DNA fits TRBJ2-7 better; the J call may be wrong. The CDR3 loop spans 16 amino acids. Germline V gene sequence: CDR1 SGHTA, CDR2 FQGNSA. This CDR3 is CASSLQDRTYYNKQYF. CDR3 in DNA: TGTGCCAGCAGCCTTCAAGACAGGACCTACTACAATAAGCAGTACTTC.

In the case of this clonotype: Being one base from a much bigger clone, this may be a read error. The CDR3 coding sequence is TGTGCCAGCAGCCTCCTCAGGGCAGAGAAAGAGACCCAGTACTTC. Its translation is CASSLLRAEKETQYF. The rearrangement joins TRBV28 to TRBJ2-5; D is possibly TRBD1 (5 bases). The V gene lost 6 bases and the J gene lost 3 bases, with 17 bases spanning the gap. Germline assignment: CDR1 MDHEN and CDR2 SYDVKM. The CDR3 has 15 amino acids.

A note on this clonotype: Compared with germline, one end of the junction differs, possibly owing to a read error. CDR3 amino acids: CSSSLRVFSGLEGQETQFF. For the CDR3, the DNA is TGTTCCAGCAGCTTAAGGGTTTTCTCAGGACTTGAGGGACAAGAGACCCAGTTCTTC. V is TRBV7-9 and J is TRBJ2-5, with a possible D match to TRBD1 (6 bases). TRBJ2-1 matches the DNA end more closely, so the J call is doubtful. CDR3 length: 19 amino acids. Germline values: CDR1 SEHNR, CDR2 FQNEAQ (reference sequence).

V is TRBV6-2 or TRBV6-3 and J is TRBJ2-1, with D tentatively TRBD2 (6 bases). V was pared by 0 bases and J by 5 bases, with 20 bases between. CDR1 and CDR2 (germline): MNHEY, SVGEGT. This CDR3 is built from 18 residues. For the CDR3, the DNA is TGTGCCAGCAGTTACTCGGGTCCGGGTAGCGGCGGCAACAATGAGCAGTTCTTC. Translating gives CASSYSGPGSGGNNEQFF.